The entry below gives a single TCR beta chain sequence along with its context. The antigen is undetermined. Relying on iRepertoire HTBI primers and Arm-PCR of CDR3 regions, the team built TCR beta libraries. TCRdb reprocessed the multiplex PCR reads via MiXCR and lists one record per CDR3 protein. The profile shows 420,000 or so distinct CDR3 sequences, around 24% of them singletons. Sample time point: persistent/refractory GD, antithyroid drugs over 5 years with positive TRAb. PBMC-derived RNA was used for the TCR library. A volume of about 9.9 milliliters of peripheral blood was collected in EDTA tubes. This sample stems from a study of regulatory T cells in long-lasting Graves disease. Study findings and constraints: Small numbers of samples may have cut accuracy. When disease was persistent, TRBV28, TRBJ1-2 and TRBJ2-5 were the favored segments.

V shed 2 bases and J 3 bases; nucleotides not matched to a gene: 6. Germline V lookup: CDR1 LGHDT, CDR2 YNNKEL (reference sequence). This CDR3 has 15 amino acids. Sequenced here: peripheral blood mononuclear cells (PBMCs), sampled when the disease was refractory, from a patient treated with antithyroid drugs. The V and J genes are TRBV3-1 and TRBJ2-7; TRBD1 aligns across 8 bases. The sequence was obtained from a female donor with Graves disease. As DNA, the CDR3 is TGTGCCAGCAGCCAACCGACAGGGGCGATCTACGAGCAGTACTTC. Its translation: CASSQPTGAIYEQYF.